These 19 T cell receptor beta chains came from one sample sequenced in a study of T cell changes during pregnancy in multiple sclerosis. Repertoires were generated with immunoSEQ multiplex PCR, while TCRdb's copy carries only in-frame clones and drops some. The sample shows 50,000 or so clones, around 94% of them seen only once. The sample here was CD4+ T cells from peripheral blood mononuclear cells, taken before pregnancy. All receptors derive from a female donor with multiple sclerosis, enrolled in a pregnancy study.

The chain has TRBV19 and TRBJ2-2, with 7 bases identical to TRBD2. The CDR3 runs to 16 residues. The V gene end was trimmed by 0 bases and the J gene end by 1 base; junction bases not matched to a gene: 2. Germline-derived CDR1 and CDR2 are LNHDA and SQIVND (reference sequence). The DNA of the CDR3 is TGTGCCAGTAGTATAGAAAGGACTAGGAACACCGGGGAGCTGTTTTTT. Protein: CASSIERTRNTGELFF.

About this clone: Mismatch with germline at one junction end may stem from a read error. The genes are TRBV29-1 and TRBJ1-1; D gene uncertain. CDR3 length: 11 residues. Germline assignment: CDR1 SQVTM and CDR2 ANQGSEA. CDR3 region: CSVEGRLEAFF. CDR3 nucleotides: TGCAGCGTCGAAGGGCGACTTGAAGCTTTCTTT.

In its sample, this clone was seen a few times. This rearrangement joins TRBV11-2 to TRBJ1-1; no clear D gene. V was cut by 1 base and J by 0 bases, with 12 bases left in between. This CDR3 is built from 16 residues. CDR1 SGHAT and CDR2 FQNNGV come from the germline V gene. This CDR3 is CASSLGVGPVNTEAFF. CDR3 in DNA: TGTGCCAGCAGCTTAGGTGTTGGGCCGGTGAACACTGAAGCTTTCTTT. The whole variable domain, remainder taken from reference TRBV11-2 and TRBJ1-1, is EAGVAQSPRYKIIEKRQSVAFWCNPISGHATLYWYQQILGQGPKLLIQFQNNGVVDDSQLPKDRFSAERLKGVDSTLKIQPAKLEDSAVYLCASSLGVGPVNTEAFFGQGTRLTVV.

This clone was picked up one time. The chain employs TRBV14 and TRBJ2-3; a possible D gene is TRBD2 (5 bases). The CDR3 has 17 residues. In germline, CDR1 is SGHDN, CDR2 FVKESK. V shed 3 bases and J shed 0 bases, with 16 bases lying between them. This CDR3 reads CASSQGFRGPSTDTQYF. Here the CDR3 DNA reads TGTGCCAGCAGCCAGGGCTTCCGAGGGCCTAGCACAGATACGCAGTATTTT.

The chain joins TRBV7-8 to TRBJ2-3, with D unresolved. Germline CDR1 reads SGHVS; CDR2 reads FQNEAQ. Trimming left V 0 bases short and J 0 bases short, with 4 bases between. The CDR3 sequence is 14 residues long. The CDR3 coding sequence is TGTGCCAGCAGCTTAGCTCAGAGCACAGATACGCAGTATTTT. Its protein is CASSLAQSTDTQYF.

The J gene is TRBJ2-3, the V gene TRBV2; TRBD2 matches at 10 bases. The J segment lost 3 bases and the V segment lost 4 bases, leaving 4 bases of the junction unmatched. Germline values: CDR1 SNHLY, CDR2 FYNNEI. The CDR3 sequence is 15 residues long. The CDR3 bases are TGTGCCAGCAGTGGGACTAGCGGTTTTACAGATACGCAGTATTTT. Translated, it gives CASSGTSGFTDTQYF.

This clone was recorded only once. The rearrangement joins TRBV5-4 to TRBJ1-6, with 8 bases lining up with TRBD1. Germline CDR1 and CDR2: SGHNT and YYREEE (reference sequence). The CDR3 extends over 14 amino acids. V was clipped by 2 bases and J by 11 bases; unmatched bases: 6. CDR3 DNA: TGTGCCAGCAGCTTACAGGGGGTTGGGGCACCCCTCCACTTT. Amino acid sequence: CASSLQGVGAPLHF.

This sequence joins TRBV5-1 and TRBJ1-2; maybe TRBD1 (6 bases). The CDR3 consists of 14 residues. The V end lost 4 bases, the J end lost 2 bases, and 12 bases lay between the germline ends. Per germline, CDR1 SGHRS and CDR2 YFSETQ. The CDR3 sequence: CASSVPTGNYGYTF. DNA of the CDR3: TGCGCCAGCAGCGTCCCAACAGGGAACTATGGCTACACCTTC.

The chain combines TRBV5-1 with TRBJ2-7; 9 bases fit TRBD1. The germline V gene encodes CDR1 SGHRS and CDR2 YFSETQ. V was pared by 4 bases and J by 5 bases, with 13 bases of the junction left unmatched. CDR3 length: 16 amino acids. The CDR3 loop reads CASSQSPGTGSDEQYF. The CDR3 nucleotides are TGCGCCAGCAGCCAATCCCCCGGGACAGGGAGCGACGAGCAGTACTTC.

This chain links TRBV4-3 with TRBJ2-5, with D possibly TRBD2 on 6 matching bases. V was trimmed by 0 bases and J by 4 bases, leaving 12 bases between them. CDR3 length: 15 residues. Germline loops: CDR1 LGHNA, CDR2 YSLEER. The CDR3 coding sequence is TGCGCCAGCAGCCAAGACCCGGGAGTAGGAGAGACCCAGTACTTC. Protein sequence: CASSQDPGVGETQYF.

The chain uses TRBV6-4 and TRBJ2-1, with D unclear. Deletions cut 3 bases from V and 5 bases from J, with 11 bases between. This CDR3 has 14 residues. CDR1 is MRHNA and CDR2 is SNTAGT in the germline V gene. The CDR3 region has the DNA TGTGCCAGCAGTGAACAGTATAGGAACAATGAGCAGTTCTTC. Amino acids: CASSEQYRNNEQFF.

The V call is TRBV18, the J call TRBJ1-1; no clear D gene. The ends were cut back, 2 bases at V and 2 bases at J, with 9 bases in the middle. The germline CDR1 and CDR2 sequences are KGHSH and LQKENI. This CDR3 has 14 amino acids. CDR3 sequence (DNA): TGTGCCAGCTCACCATTAGGCGGAAACACTGAAGCTTTCTTT. Translation gives CASSPLGGNTEAFF.

The chain joins TRBV5-8 to TRBJ1-5, with D unresolved. This CDR3 region has 14 residues. Looked up from germline, CDR1 is SGHTS and CDR2 is YDEGEE. Trimming left V 4 bases short and J 7 bases short, with 15 bases between. CDR3 amino acids: CASSRSRSRQPQHF. CDR3 nucleotides: TGTGCCAGCAGCCGGAGCCGCAGTCGCCAGCCCCAGCATTTT.

This chain joins TRBV30 and TRBJ1-4, with 12 bases lining up with TRBD1. Trimming removed 1 base from V and 7 bases from J; junction bases left unmatched: 10. This CDR3 spans 17 amino acids. Germline CDR1 and CDR2: GTSNPN and SVGIG (reference sequence). The CDR3 nucleotides read TGTGCCTGGAGTGGCCGGGACAGGGGGCGAGCAGGTGAAAAACTGTTTTTT. Its protein product is CAWSGRDRGRAGEKLFF.

The chain recombines TRBV7-9 with TRBJ2-7; a possible D gene is TRBD2 (5 bases). Germline V lookup: CDR1 SEHNR, CDR2 FQNEAQ (reference sequence). V lost 5 bases to trimming and J lost 3 bases, with 14 bases between them. The CDR3 has 14 amino acids. CDR3 sequence (DNA): TGTGCCAGCAGCCCGAGGGCTAGTTTCTACGAGCAGTACTTC. Translated: CASSPRASFYEQYF.

V is TRBV9 and J is TRBJ2-2, with TRBD2 as a possible D gene (7 bases). The ends were cut back, 7 bases at V and 6 bases at J, with 19 bases in the middle. The length of the CDR3 is 15 residues. Germline CDR1 is SGDLS and CDR2 is YYNGEE. This CDR3 reads CASGGGGSIAGELFF. The CDR3 DNA reads TGTGCCAGCGGGGGGGGCGGGAGTATAGCCGGGGAGCTGTTTTTT.

This clone was seen just once. This chain links TRBV30 with TRBJ1-5; 8 bases align to TRBD1. This CDR3 region has 14 residues. V lost 3 bases and J lost 5; bases outside the gene matches: 6. CDR1 and CDR2 (germline): GTSNPN, SVGIG (reference sequence). The CDR3 DNA reads as TGTGCCTGGAGCGGAGACAGGGGTGATCAGCCCCAGCATTTT. Protein product: CAWSGDRGDQPQHF. Full variable domain (rest looked up from reference TRBV30 and TRBJ1-5): SQTIHQWPATLVQPVGSPLSLECTVEGTSNPNLYWYRQAAGRGLQLLFYSVGIGQISSEVPQNLSASRPQDRQFILSSKKLLLSDSGFYLCAWSGDRGDQPQHFGDGTRLSIL.

Regarding this clone: The CDR3 does not end in the conserved phenylalanine or tryptophan, so this is likely a read error. The DNA is omitted, as the CDR3 cannot be located on it reliably, and the CDR3 follows TCRdb's listing. The rearrangement links TRBV2 to TRBJ1-4; the DNA was not compared with TRBD1, the D call given in the table. CDR1 SNHLY and CDR2 FYNNEI come from the germline V gene. Termini included, the CDR3 measures 15 amino acids. The CDR3 protein is CASRGQGLVRARTAL.

V gene TRBV27 combines with J gene TRBJ1-4; D is possibly TRBD1 (6 bases). The V end was cut by 5 bases, the J end by 7 bases, with 14 bases between. CDR1 and CDR2 (germline): MNHEY, SMNVEV (reference sequence). The CDR3 sequence is 14 residues long. CDR3 sequence reads: CASSPSGTIEKLFF. CDR3 nucleotides: TGTGCCAGCAGTCCCTCCGGGACAATTGAAAAACTGTTTTTT.